Shown below are 20 T cell receptor beta chains from a single sample sequenced in a study of T cells in localized non-small cell lung cancer. TCRdb keeps only in-frame clones here, not all; method: immunoSEQ multiplex PCR. The sample shows 20,000 to 25,000 clones, 87% of them seen only once. Here the sequenced sample was PBMCs, taken before any cancer treatment. The receptors derive from a man between 35 and 75 years old with stage II squamous cell lung carcinoma.

This clone was observed once. The chain recombines TRBV29-1 with TRBJ1-2; tentative D call: TRBD1 (5 bases). V lost 5 bases to trimming and J lost 7 bases, with 17 bases between them. The length of the CDR3 is 13 residues. Germline CDR1 is SQVTM and CDR2 is ANQGSEA. CDR3 amino acids: CSVSPDSVGGYTF. In nucleotides, the CDR3 is TGCAGCGTTAGTCCCGACAGTGTTGGTGGCTACACCTTC. The full variable domain, rest sourced from reference TRBV29-1 and TRBJ1-2, is SAVISQKPSRDICQRGTSLTIQCQVDSQVTMMFWYRQQPGQSLTLIATANQGSEATYESGFVIDKFPISRPNLTFSTLTVSNMSPEDSSIYLCSVSPDSVGGYTFGSGTRLTVV.

The chain couples TRBV5-4 to TRBJ2-7, with D hard to call. CDR1 and CDR2 (germline): SGHNT, YYREEE (reference sequence). Trimming removed 0 bases from V and 6 bases from J, with 13 bases in between. This CDR3 spans 14 amino acids. The CDR3 here is CASSLGPTRSEQYF. The CDR3 region has the DNA TGTGCCAGCAGCTTGGGGCCGACGCGGAGCGAGCAGTACTTC.

This clone was seen a handful of times. This rearrangement joins TRBV7-6 to TRBJ1-1; D remains ambiguous. The V end lost 5 bases, the J end lost 0 bases, and 10 bases lay between the germline ends. Germline V gene sequence: CDR1 SGHVS, CDR2 FNYEAQ. This CDR3 comprises 14 residues. CDR3 in DNA: TGTGCCAGCAGCCAGGATCCAATGAACACTGAAGCTTTCTTT. This translates into CASSQDPMNTEAFF.

V usage is TRBV30 and J usage is TRBJ1-1, with TRBD1 matching over 10 bases. Germline V gives CDR1 GTSNPN, CDR2 SVGIG (reference sequence). The V and J ends lost 2 bases and 10 bases, in that order; junction bases with no gene match: 13. The CDR3 contains 15 residues. The CDR3 protein is CAWSRWTGGGLVAFF. In nucleotides, the CDR3 is TGTGCCTGGAGTCGCTGGACAGGGGGTGGTTTGGTAGCTTTCTTT.

This chain uses TRBV11-3 with TRBJ2-3, with TRBD1 identical over 8 bases. Germline CDR1 SGHNT, CDR2 YENEEA. The CDR3 is 15 residues long. The trim removed 5 bases at V and 2 bases at J, leaving 6 bases unmatched. The CDR3 spells CASSQGTGFTDTQYF. The CDR3 DNA reads TGTGCCAGCAGCCAGGGGACAGGATTCACAGATACGCAGTATTTT.

V gene TRBV19 combines with J gene TRBJ2-7; D call uncertain. Between the trimmed V and J ends, which lost 7 bases and 5 bases, there was a span of 9 bases. CDR3 size: 11 residues. Looked up from germline, CDR1 is LNHDA and CDR2 is SQIVND (reference sequence). CDR3 nucleotides: TGTGCCAGTATGGGGTTCAACGAGCAGTACTTC. Protein product: CASMGFNEQYF.

The gene calls are TRBV27 and TRBJ1-5; weak D call: TRBD1 (5 bases). From germline, CDR1 is MNHEY and CDR2 SMNVEV (reference sequence). V dropped 2 bases and J dropped 7 bases, with 15 bases sitting between them. This CDR3 region has 15 residues. DNA of the CDR3: TGTGCCAGCAGTTTAGAGCAGGGAGGGTTACAGCCCCAGCATTTT. Protein: CASSLEQGGLQPQHF.

The chain combines TRBV9 with TRBJ1-3; possibly TRBD1 for D (6 bases). The CDR3 sequence is 15 residues long. Trimming removed 4 bases at V and 4 bases at J, with 15 bases between. Germline V gene lookup returns CDR1 SGDLS and CDR2 YYNGEE. CDR3: CASSTHRASGNTIYF. The CDR3 DNA reads as TGTGCCAGCAGCACACACAGGGCGTCGGGAAACACCATATATTTT. Supplemented by reference TRBV9 and TRBJ1-3, the full variable domain reads DSGVTQTPKHLITATGQRVTLRCSPRSGDLSVYWYQQSLDQGLQFLIQYYNGEERAKGNILERFSAQQFPDLHSELNLSSLELGDSALYFCASSTHRASGNTIYFGEGSWLTVV.

This chain connects TRBV5-6 to TRBJ1-2; 7 bases agree with TRBD1. This CDR3 contains 13 residues. Germline values: CDR1 SGHDT, CDR2 YYEEEE. J was trimmed by 6 bases and V by 4 bases; bases with no gene match: 6. The CDR3 protein is CASSQTGSNGYTF. For the CDR3, the DNA is TGTGCCAGCAGCCAGACAGGGTCTAATGGCTACACCTTC.

The chain recombines TRBV6-1 with TRBJ1-5, with D tentatively TRBD1 (5 bases). The CDR3 loop spans 14 amino acids. CDR1 and CDR2 (germline): MNHNS, SASEGT. Trimming took off 2 bases at V and 6 bases at J, with 11 bases between the two ends. In DNA form, the CDR3 reads TGTGCCAGCAGTGAACAAAGGGGCGGTCAGCCCCAGCATTTT. As protein: CASSEQRGGQPQHF.

The chain couples TRBV5-1 to TRBJ2-1, with D maybe TRBD1 (5 bases). The V end lost 2 bases, the J end lost 3 bases, and 6 bases lay between the germline ends. Germline CDR1 and CDR2: SGHRS and YFSETQ. The CDR3 loop spans 13 amino acids. The DNA of the CDR3 is TGCGCCAGCAGCTTTACAGGCTACAATGAGCAGTTCTTC. Its translation is CASSFTGYNEQFF.

The J gene is TRBJ1-2, the V gene TRBV27, with 7 bases lining up with TRBD1. The V gene end was trimmed by 5 bases and the J gene end by 4 bases; junction bases not matched to a gene: 7. In germline, CDR1 is MNHEY, CDR2 SMNVEV (reference sequence). This CDR3 comprises 14 residues. The CDR3 loop is CASSRTGVTYGYTF. The DNA of the CDR3 is TGTGCCAGCAGTCGCACAGGGGTTACCTATGGCTACACCTTC.

The genes are TRBV11-2 and TRBJ1-5; the D is unclear. Germline V gene lookup returns CDR1 SGHAT and CDR2 FQNNGV. The CDR3 has 16 residues. Trimming took 0 bases from V and 4 from J, leaving 13 bases between them. CDR3 in amino acids: CASSLDPGGGNQPQHF. CDR3 nucleotide sequence: TGTGCCAGCAGCTTAGATCCGGGCGGAGGGAATCAGCCCCAGCATTTT. The complete variable domain, with remaining parts taken from reference TRBV11-2 and TRBJ1-5, reads EAGVAQSPRYKIIEKRQSVAFWCNPISGHATLYWYQQILGQGPKLLIQFQNNGVVDDSQLPKDRFSAERLKGVDSTLKIQPAKLEDSAVYLCASSLDPGGGNQPQHFGDGTRLSIL.

In nucleotides, the CDR3 is TGTGCCAGCAGCTTGACTAGCGGGGCAGGTAATGAGCAGTTCTTC. Encoded protein: CASSLTSGAGNEQFF. This rearrangement joins TRBV5-4 to TRBJ2-1; 10 nucleotides agree with TRBD2. Per the germline V gene, CDR1 is SGHNT and CDR2 is YYREEE (reference sequence). The CDR3 runs to 15 residues. V lost 1 base and J lost 7; bases outside the gene matches: 5.

The genes are TRBV12-5 and TRBJ2-1; D is perhaps TRBD1 (5 bases). V lost 2 bases to trimming and J lost 9 bases, with 14 bases between them. The length of the CDR3 is 14 residues. Germline V gene lookup returns CDR1 LGHNT and CDR2 FRNRAP. CDR3 in amino acids: CASGLLQGISEQFF. The CDR3, as DNA: TGTGCTAGTGGTTTGCTTCAGGGTATATCTGAGCAGTTCTTC.

V gene TRBV10-3 combines with J gene TRBJ2-3; D is ambiguous. The CDR3 consists of 13 residues. Germline V gene data show CDR1 as ENHRY and CDR2 as SYGVKD. V was cut by 0 bases and J by 5 bases, with 6 bases left in between. The CDR3 DNA sequence: TGTGCCATCAGTGAGTCCAAGGAAGATACGCAGTATTTT. Amino acid sequence: CAISESKEDTQYF.

The J gene is TRBJ1-6, the V gene TRBV18; 8 bases agree with TRBD1. From germline, CDR1 is KGHSH and CDR2 LQKENI. The J segment lost 7 bases and the V segment lost 3 bases, leaving 11 bases of the junction unmatched. CDR3 length: 17 amino acids. The CDR3 coding sequence is TGTGCCAGCTCACCGCTTCCCTCGGGACAGGCCAATTCACCCCTCCACTTT. This gives the protein CASSPLPSGQANSPLHF.

The chain recombines TRBV18 with TRBJ1-2, with D hard to call. The CDR3 length is 13 residues. V was shortened by 0 bases and J by 5 bases, with 7 bases between the two germline ends. The germline V gene has CDR1 KGHSH and CDR2 LQKENI. This chain's CDR3 is CASSPPSGYGYTF. CDR3 DNA: TGTGCCAGCTCACCACCGAGTGGGTATGGCTACACCTTC.

The chain has TRBV29-1 and TRBJ2-5; a possible D gene is TRBD1 (6 bases). Germline CDR1 SQVTM, CDR2 ANQGSEA. The CDR3 runs to 13 residues. Trimming cost V 6 bases and J 2 bases, with 13 bases left between them. CDR3 nucleotide sequence: TGCAGCGTCGCGGACAGCAAACAAGAGACCCAGTACTTC. Translating it yields CSVADSKQETQYF. Complete variable domain (other parts from reference TRBV29-1 and TRBJ2-5): SAVISQKPSRDICQRGTSLTIQCQVDSQVTMMFWYRQQPGQSLTLIATANQGSEATYESGFVIDKFPISRPNLTFSTLTVSNMSPEDSSIYLCSVADSKQETQYFGPGTRLLVL.

The CDR3, as DNA: TGTGCCAGCATCCTCTCGTTAGCGGGGGTCTATGAGCAGTTCTTC. Translation: CASILSLAGVYEQFF. This chain connects TRBV6-1 to TRBJ2-1; 9 positions match TRBD2. V was pared by 7 bases and J by 8 bases, with 12 bases of the junction left unmatched. Germline V gives CDR1 MNHNS, CDR2 SASEGT. The CDR3 is 15 amino acids.